This TCR beta chain was sequenced for a study of blood T cell repertoires in COVID-19. Overall study: The United States, Italy and Spain supplied acute and convalescent COVID-19 samples.

The CDR3 is 14 amino acids. The V gene end was trimmed by 11 bases and the J gene end by 7 bases; junction bases not matched to a gene: 15. Germline V gives CDR1 MNHEY, CDR2 SVGAGI. In the original analysis: By means of reference gene primer amplification, nucleated cell counts were estimated. TCRdb's copy holds only in-frame clones and misses some; the assay was immunoSEQ multiplex PCR. Clone size and the V and J calls come from that table; the DNA yielded D and trimming. The sample lists 200,000 to 250,000 clones, 82% occurring once. This clonotype originated in a woman at least 80 years old with acute or convalescent COVID-19. The V call is TRBV6-5, the J call TRBJ1-2, with TRBD1 matching over 8 bases. The sequenced sample was peripheral blood. The CDR3 region has the DNA TGTGCCGGACGATACTCCTTCAGGGGGCCTGGCTACACCTTC. This translates into CAGRYSFRGPGYTF.